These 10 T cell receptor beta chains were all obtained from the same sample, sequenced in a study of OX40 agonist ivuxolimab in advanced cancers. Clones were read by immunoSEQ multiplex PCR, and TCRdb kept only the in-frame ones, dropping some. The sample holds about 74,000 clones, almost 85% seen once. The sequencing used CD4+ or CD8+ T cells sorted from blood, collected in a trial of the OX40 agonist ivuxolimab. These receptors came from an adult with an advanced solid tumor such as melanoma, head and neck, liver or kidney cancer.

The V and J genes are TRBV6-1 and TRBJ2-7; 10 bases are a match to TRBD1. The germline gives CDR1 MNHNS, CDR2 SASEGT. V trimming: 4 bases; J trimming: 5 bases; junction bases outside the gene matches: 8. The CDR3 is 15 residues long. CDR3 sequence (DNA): TGTGCCAGCAGTGGTCATGGGACAGGGGAGGACGAGCAGTACTTC. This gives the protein CASSGHGTGEDEQYF.

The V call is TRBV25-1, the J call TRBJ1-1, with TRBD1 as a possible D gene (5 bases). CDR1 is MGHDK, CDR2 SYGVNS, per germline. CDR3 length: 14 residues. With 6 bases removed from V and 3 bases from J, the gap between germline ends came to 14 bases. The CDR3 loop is CASSYPSGDTEAFF. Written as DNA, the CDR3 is TGTGCCAGCAGCTACCCTTCGGGGGACACTGAAGCTTTCTTT.

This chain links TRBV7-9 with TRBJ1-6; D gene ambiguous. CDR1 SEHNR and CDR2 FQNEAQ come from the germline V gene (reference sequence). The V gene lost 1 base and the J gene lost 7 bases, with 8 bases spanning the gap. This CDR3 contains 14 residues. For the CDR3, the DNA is TGTGCCAGCAGCTTAGTCCCGGGGAATTCACCCCTCCACTTT. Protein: CASSLVPGNSPLHF.

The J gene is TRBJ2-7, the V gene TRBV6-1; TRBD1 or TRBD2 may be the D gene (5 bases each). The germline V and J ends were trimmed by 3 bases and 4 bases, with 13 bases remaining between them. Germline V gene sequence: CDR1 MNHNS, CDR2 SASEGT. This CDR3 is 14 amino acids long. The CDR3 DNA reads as TGTGCCAGCAGTGAGATAGGGACGGAATACGAGCAGTACTTC. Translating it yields CASSEIGTEYEQYF.

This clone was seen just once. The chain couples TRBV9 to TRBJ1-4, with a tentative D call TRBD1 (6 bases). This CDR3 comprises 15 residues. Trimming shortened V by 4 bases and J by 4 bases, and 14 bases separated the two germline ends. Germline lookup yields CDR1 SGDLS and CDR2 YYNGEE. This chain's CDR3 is CASSPRQEVNEKLFF. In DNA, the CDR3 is TGTGCCAGCAGCCCCCGACAGGAGGTTAATGAAAAACTGTTTTTT.

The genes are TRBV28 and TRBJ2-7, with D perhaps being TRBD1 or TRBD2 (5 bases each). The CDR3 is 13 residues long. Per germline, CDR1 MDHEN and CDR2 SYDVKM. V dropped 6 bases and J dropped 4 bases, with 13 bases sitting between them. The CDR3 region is CASRIRDRYEQYF. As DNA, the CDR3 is TGTGCCAGCAGGATCCGGGACCGATACGAGCAGTACTTC. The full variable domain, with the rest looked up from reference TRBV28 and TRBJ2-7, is DVKVTQSSRYLVKRTGEKVFLECVQDMDHENMFWYRQDPGLGLRLIYFSYDVKMKEKGDIPEGYSVSREKKERFSLILESASTNQTSMYLCASRIRDRYEQYFGPGTRLTVT.

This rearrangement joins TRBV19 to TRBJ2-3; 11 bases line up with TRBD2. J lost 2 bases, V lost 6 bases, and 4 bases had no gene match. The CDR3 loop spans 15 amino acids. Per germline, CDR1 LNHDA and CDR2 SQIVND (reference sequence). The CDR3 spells CASSPGLADTDTQYF. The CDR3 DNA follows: TGTGCCAGTAGCCCGGGACTAGCGGACACAGATACGCAGTATTTT.

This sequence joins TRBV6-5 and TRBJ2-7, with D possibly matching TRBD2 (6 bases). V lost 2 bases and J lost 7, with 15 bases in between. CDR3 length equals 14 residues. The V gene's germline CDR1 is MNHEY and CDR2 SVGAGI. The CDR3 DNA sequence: TGTGCCAGCAGTTACATTATCGGTGGGGGGGAGCAGTACTTC. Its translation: CASSYIIGGGEQYF.

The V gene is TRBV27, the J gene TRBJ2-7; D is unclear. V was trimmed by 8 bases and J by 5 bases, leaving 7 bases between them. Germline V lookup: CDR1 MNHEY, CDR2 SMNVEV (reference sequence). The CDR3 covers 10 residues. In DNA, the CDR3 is TGTGCCAGCCCCCCCAACGAGCAGTACTTC. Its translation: CASPPNEQYF.

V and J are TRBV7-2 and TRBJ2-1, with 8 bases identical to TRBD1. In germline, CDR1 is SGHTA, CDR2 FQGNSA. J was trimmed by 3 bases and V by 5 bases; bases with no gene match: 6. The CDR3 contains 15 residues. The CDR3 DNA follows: TGTGCCAGCAGCCGAGACAGGGGAATCTACAATGAGCAGTTCTTC. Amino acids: CASSRDRGIYNEQFF.